The 4 T cell receptor beta chains given below trace back to one sample, sequenced in a study of shared clonotypes between healthy human individuals. TCRdb keeps only in-frame clones here, not all; method: immunoSEQ multiplex PCR. In the table there are some 240,000 clones, 50% to 75% of which are singletons. Input material: memory CD4+ T cells sorted from blood. Described subset: CD45RA-negative fraction. The receptors shown here come from a man aged 25 to 40 in good health.

Ten or more counts support this clone. V usage is TRBV2 and J usage is TRBJ2-3, with no clear D. Germline-derived CDR1 and CDR2 are SNHLY and FYNNEI. The CDR3 is made up of 11 amino acids. V lost 7 bases and J lost 2, with 4 bases in between. The CDR3 loop reads CASIYTDTQYF. The CDR3 nucleotides are TGTGCCAGCATATACACAGATACGCAGTATTTT. Together with reference TRBV2 and TRBJ2-3, the CDR3 gives the full variable domain: EPEVTQTPSHQVTQMGQEVILRCVPISNHLYFYWYRQILGQKVEFLVSFYNNEISEKSEIFDDQFSVERPDGSNFTLKIRSTKLEDSAMYFCASIYTDTQYFGPGTRLTVL.

This rearrangement joins TRBV5-1 to TRBJ2-1; maybe TRBD2 (6 bases). The CDR3 has 15 amino acids. Between the trimmed V and J ends, which lost 0 bases and 8 bases, there was a span of 15 bases. The V gene's germline CDR1 is SGHRS and CDR2 YFSETQ. Written as DNA, the CDR3 is TGCGCCAGCAGCTTGGTATACGGGAGATCCGATGAGCAGTTCTTC. It encodes CASSLVYGRSDEQFF.

The chain links TRBV9 to TRBJ2-3; maybe TRBD2 (6 bases). The CDR3 covers 17 residues. Trimming shortened V by 0 bases and J by 0 bases, and 14 bases separated the two germline ends. Germline V lookup: CDR1 SGDLS, CDR2 YYNGEE. CDR3 in amino acids: CASSVAGSGLSTDTQYF. The CDR3 DNA is TGTGCCAGCAGCGTAGCTGGTAGCGGCTTAAGCACAGATACGCAGTATTTT.

This clone has only one observation. The chain recombines TRBV9 with TRBJ2-6; D tentatively reads TRBD1 or TRBD2 (5 bases each). CDR3 length: 15 residues. V dropped 2 bases and J dropped 4 bases, with 10 bases sitting between them. CDR1 is SGDLS, CDR2 YYNGEE, per germline. CDR3 coding DNA: TGTGCCAGCAGCGTCGGGACCTTAGGGGCCAACGTCCTGACTTTC. Encoded protein: CASSVGTLGANVLTF.